The clone carrying this T cell receptor beta chain was recorded a few times. Its cognate antigen is unknown. Assay: immunoSEQ multiplex PCR; the TCRdb copy retains only in-frame clones and omits some. The sample gives about 89,000 clones, approximately 94% of which show up once; roughly 0.2% is in the top ten. In germline, CDR1 is WSHSY, CDR2 SAAADI. Trimming shortened V by 3 bases and J by 1 base, and 3 bases separated the two germline ends. The CDR3 consists of 12 residues. The data originate from a study of graft-versus-host responses after intestinal transplantation. The overall study: All recipients got anti-thymocyte globulin induction, then tacrolimus and steroids for approximately 3 years.

Whole-study findings and limits: GvH clones were identified in recipient marrow, with some first appearing in ileum or blood.

The chain links TRBV10-2 to TRBJ1-1; D remains ambiguous. Sequencing was performed on unstimulated CD4+ T cells sorted from spleen or lymph node cells, taken before transplant. The clonotype comes from a human donor who was the organ donor for an intestinal transplant. The CDR3 protein is CASSDWNTEAFF. The CDR3 nucleotides read TGCGCCAGCAGTGATTGGAACACTGAAGCTTTCTTT.